The 27 T cell receptor beta chains in this list originate from one sample, sequenced in a study of PD-L1 blockade in urothelial cancer (dated by TCRdb to 2017 to 2019). The library was obtained by the immunoSEQ multiplex PCR assay. TCRdb retrieved this table from immuneACCESS and kept in-frame rearrangements only. Not all clones are present; in checked studies, unresolved V genes account for under half, and no reason is known for the remainder. Counted in this sample were some 27,000 clones; roughly 80% of them appeared once. Clones ranked in the top ten supply about 2% of the sample. The material sequenced was PBMCs, taken around atezolizumab (anti-PD-L1) treatment. The receptors were gathered from a man between 50 and 59 years old with urothelial cancer.

This clone has only one observation. The CDR3 DNA follows: TGTGCCAGCCTAGACCAGCCCGAAGATACGCAGTATTTT. It is translated as CASLDQPEDTQYF. J is TRBJ2-3 and V is TRBV19, with no clear D. The V end lost 9 bases, the J end lost 5 bases, and 15 bases lay between the germline ends. The CDR3 is 13 amino acids. Germline CDR1 is LNHDA and CDR2 is SQIVND (reference sequence).

The CDR3: CASSLTASGTNSYNEQFF. CDR3 in DNA: TGTGCCAGCTCCCTCACAGCTTCCGGGACTAACTCCTACAATGAGCAGTTCTTC. The chain has TRBV18 and TRBJ2-1, with TRBD2 matching over 7 bases. This CDR3 is built from 18 residues. V trimming: 6 bases; J trimming: 0 bases; junction bases outside the gene matches: 14. Germline-derived CDR1 and CDR2 are KGHSH and LQKENI.

This chain connects TRBV5-6 to TRBJ2-1; D might be TRBD1 (5 bases). V lost 4 bases to trimming and J lost 2 bases, with 10 bases between them. The CDR3 extends over 14 amino acids. Germline V gene data show CDR1 as SGHDT and CDR2 as YYEEEE. CDR3 protein: CASSLQGTYNEQFF. The DNA for the CDR3 is TGTGCCAGCAGCCTCCAGGGAACCTACAATGAGCAGTTCTTC.

The chain is built from TRBV5-4 and TRBJ1-2; possibly TRBD1 for D (5 bases). This CDR3 spans 15 amino acids. Germline V CDR1 and CDR2: SGHNT, YYREEE (reference sequence). V lost 9 bases to trimming and J lost 6 bases, with 24 bases between them. CDR3 region: CATSGQGLSYDGYTF. The CDR3 region has the DNA TGTGCCACCTCGGGCCAGGGCCTTTCCTATGATGGCTACACCTTC.

This chain connects TRBV11-2 to TRBJ2-7; possibly TRBD1 for D (6 bases). The CDR3 is 14 residues long. The germline V gene has CDR1 SGHAT and CDR2 FQNNGV. V dropped 0 bases and J dropped 6 bases, with 12 bases sitting between them. CDR3 sequence: CASSLEDPRGEQYF. The CDR3 DNA follows: TGTGCCAGCAGCTTAGAGGACCCCAGGGGCGAGCAGTACTTC.

This sequence joins TRBV2 and TRBJ1-6; 7 bases map to TRBD1. Germline CDR1 and CDR2: SNHLY and FYNNEI. V trimming: 7 bases; J trimming: 9 bases; junction bases outside the gene matches: 9. The CDR3 is 14 amino acids. DNA for the CDR3: TGTGCCAGCACCCTACAGGGGAGAAGTTCACCCCTCCACTTT. Encoded protein: CASTLQGRSSPLHF.

The count of this clone is one. CDR3 in amino acids: CASSLGGVNEQFF. CDR3 nucleotides: TGTGCCAGCAGCTTAGGGGGGGTGAATGAGCAGTTCTTC. The chain combines TRBV11-3 with TRBJ2-1; D perhaps matches TRBD2 (6 bases). The CDR3 contains 13 residues. V lost 1 base to trimming and J lost 7 bases, with 8 bases between them. Germline V gene lookup returns CDR1 SGHNT and CDR2 YENEEA.

The chain recombines TRBV6-1 with TRBJ2-3, with TRBD1 as a possible D gene (6 bases). CDR3 size: 15 residues. Germline assignment: CDR1 MNHNS and CDR2 SASEGT. Trimming removed 6 bases at V and 1 base at J, with 14 bases between. CDR3 amino acids: CASRDGQRGTDTQYF. The CDR3 bases are TGTGCCAGCAGAGACGGACAGCGCGGCACAGATACGCAGTATTTT.

The chain uses TRBV30 and TRBJ1-5; D is ambiguous. The CDR3 runs 13 residues. The germline CDR1 and CDR2 sequences are GTSNPN and SVGIG (reference sequence). Between the trimmed V and J ends, which lost 2 bases and 6 bases, there was a span of 11 bases. The CDR3: CAWSPSWAQPQHF. CDR3 bases: TGTGCCTGGAGTCCCTCCTGGGCTCAGCCCCAGCATTTT.

This clone was detected a few times. The rearrangement uses TRBV19 and TRBJ1-4, with TRBD1 matching over 9 bases. V was clipped by 7 bases and J by 8 bases; unmatched bases: 14. The CDR3 has 16 residues. CDR1 is LNHDA and CDR2 is SQIVND in the germline V gene (reference sequence). The DNA for the CDR3 is TGTGCCAGTACCGTTACCGGGACAGGGAGACGCGAAAAACTGTTTTTT. Translated: CASTVTGTGRREKLFF.

This chain uses TRBV5-1 with TRBJ1-2, with 7 bases identical to TRBD1. Unmatched junction bases numbered 9, after V lost 2 bases and J lost 14 bases. This CDR3 region has 12 residues. Germline V gene sequence: CDR1 SGHRS, CDR2 YFSETQ. The CDR3 DNA follows: TGCGCCAGCAGCTTTACAGGGGACTGGGGGACCTTC. Protein product: CASSFTGDWGTF.

J is TRBJ2-3 and V is TRBV15; TRBD2 aligns across 9 bases. V trimming: 5 bases; J trimming: 9 bases; junction bases outside the gene matches: 18. There are 17 residues in the CDR3. Germline assignment: CDR1 LNHNV and CDR2 YYDKDF (reference sequence). CDR3 protein: CATSHEGKAGGGGTQYF. CDR3 bases: TGTGCCACCAGCCACGAGGGTAAAGCGGGGGGTGGCGGAACGCAGTATTTT.

The CDR3 here is CASSESGERYGYTF. The CDR3 nucleotides read TGTGCCAGCAGTGAATCGGGGGAACGCTATGGCTACACCTTC. The chain has TRBV25-1 and TRBJ1-2, with D tentatively TRBD1 (5 bases). Germline V gene sequence: CDR1 MGHDK, CDR2 SYGVNS. The CDR3 runs 14 residues. The ends were cut back, 1 base at V and 4 bases at J, with 10 bases in the middle.

This clone has only one observation. V and J are TRBV2 and TRBJ1-2; D unresolved. V was shortened by 6 bases and J by 1 base, with 12 bases between the two germline ends. This CDR3 spans 14 amino acids. Germline CDR1 reads SNHLY; CDR2 reads FYNNEI. CDR3 coding DNA: TGTGCCAGCAGGCGGGAGGGAGGTAACTATGGCTACACCTTC. This encodes CASRREGGNYGYTF.

This clone was found a few times. V and J are TRBV2 and TRBJ1-2; TRBD1 matches at 9 bases. Germline V gene data show CDR1 as SNHLY and CDR2 as FYNNEI. This CDR3 is 14 amino acids long. The junction had 6 bases not matched to a gene; V was cut back by 6 bases and J by 4 bases. The CDR3 loop is CASSSQGAAYGYTF. DNA of the CDR3: TGTGCCAGCAGCTCACAGGGGGCTGCCTATGGCTACACCTTC. The full variable domain, completed using reference TRBV2 and TRBJ1-2, is EPEVTQTPSHQVTQMGQEVILRCVPISNHLYFYWYRQILGQKVEFLVSFYNNEISEKSEIFDDQFSVERPDGSNFTLKIRSTKLEDSAMYFCASSSQGAAYGYTFGSGTRLTVV.

This clone was counted once. The V and J genes are TRBV19 and TRBJ1-5; TRBD1 agrees at 11 bases. The CDR3 sequence is 16 residues long. With 4 bases clipped from V and 4 bases from J, the junction kept 6 bases outside the gene matches. From germline, CDR1 is LNHDA and CDR2 SQIVND (reference sequence). The DNA of the CDR3 is TGTGCCAGTAGTAGCCTCGGACAGGGGGCTAATCAGCCCCAGCATTTT. Translating it yields CASSSLGQGANQPQHF.

This chain links TRBV6-1 with TRBJ2-7, with 7 bases fitting TRBD2. The length of the CDR3 is 13 residues. V lost 2 bases to trimming and J lost 6 bases; unmatched junction nucleotides: 4. Germline V gives CDR1 MNHNS, CDR2 SASEGT. The CDR3, as DNA: TGTGCCAGCAGTGAACGGGGGGTGAGCGAGCAGTACGTC. Translating gives CASSERGVSEQYV.

The genes are TRBV29-1 and TRBJ2-1, with TRBD1 matching over 7 bases. This CDR3 has 13 amino acids. J lost 5 bases, V lost 3 bases, and 4 bases had no gene match. In germline, CDR1 is SQVTM, CDR2 ANQGSEA. The chain's CDR3 is CSVETGLHNEQFF. In nucleotides, the CDR3 is TGCAGCGTTGAGACAGGGTTGCACAATGAGCAGTTCTTC.

The chain carries TRBV30 and TRBJ1-1; D is perhaps TRBD1 (6 bases). The CDR3 runs 14 residues. Germline V gene data show CDR1 as GTSNPN and CDR2 as SVGIG (reference sequence). V was trimmed by 4 bases and J by 5 bases, leaving 17 bases between them. DNA of the CDR3: TGTGCCTGGAACCCGCAGAGCAGGGGAACTGAAGCTTTCTTT. Protein sequence: CAWNPQSRGTEAFF.

V usage is TRBV2 and J usage is TRBJ1-5, with D possibly being TRBD1 (5 bases). Germline values: CDR1 SNHLY, CDR2 FYNNEI. Deletions cut 6 bases from V and 6 bases from J, with 12 bases between. The CDR3 length is 13 residues. CDR3 in DNA: TGTGCCAGCAGGGGAGGGGAACGTCAGCCCCAGCATTTT. This codes for CASRGGERQPQHF. Drawing the rest from reference TRBV2 and TRBJ1-5, the complete variable domain is EPEVTQTPSHQVTQMGQEVILRCVPISNHLYFYWYRQILGQKVEFLVSFYNNEISEKSEIFDDQFSVERPDGSNFTLKIRSTKLEDSAMYFCASRGGERQPQHFGDGTRLSIL.

CDR3 residues: CASSLLAGENTDTQYF. The CDR3 DNA is TGTGCCAGCAGCCTTCTAGCGGGAGAGAACACAGATACGCAGTATTTT. The V gene is TRBV7-3, the J gene TRBJ2-3; TRBD2 matches 10 bases. Germline assignment: CDR1 SGHTA and CDR2 FQGTGA. This CDR3 comprises 16 residues. With 5 bases clipped from V and 2 bases from J, the junction kept 7 bases outside the gene matches. Based on the CDR3 plus reference TRBV7-3 and TRBJ2-3, the full variable domain is GAGVSQTPSNKVTEKGKYVELRCDPISGHTALYWYRQSLGQGPEFLIYFQGTGAADDSGLPNDRFFAVRPEGSVSTLKIQRTERGDSAVYLCASSLLAGENTDTQYFGPGTRLTVL.

This clone has more than one count but fewer than ten. The chain carries TRBV9 and TRBJ1-4, with no clear D. Trimming cost V 0 bases and J 3 bases, with 9 bases left between them. The CDR3 length is 15 residues. Per germline, CDR1 SGDLS and CDR2 YYNGEE. CDR3 sequence: CASSVGGGSNEKLFF. CDR3 nucleotide sequence: TGTGCCAGCAGCGTAGGAGGAGGTTCTAATGAAAAACTGTTTTTT.

The chain combines TRBV7-9 with TRBJ2-3; D ambiguous. CDR1 SEHNR and CDR2 FQNEAQ come from the germline V gene (reference sequence). The CDR3 is made up of 11 amino acids. Trimming cost V 2 bases and J 6 bases, with 3 bases left between them. The CDR3 nucleotides read TGTGCCAGCAGCTTACGGGATACGCAGTATTTT. It is translated as CASSLRDTQYF.

V and J are TRBV7-3 and TRBJ1-2; D gene uncertain. The CDR3 is made up of 14 amino acids. The ends were cut back, 5 bases at V and 3 bases at J, with 13 bases in the middle. Germline loops: CDR1 SGHTA, CDR2 FQGTGA. CDR3 in amino acids: CASSPWGGDYGYTF. The CDR3, as DNA: TGTGCCAGCAGCCCCTGGGGAGGTGACTATGGCTACACCTTC.

The chain carries TRBV7-2 and TRBJ1-2, with 9 positions matching TRBD1. This CDR3 contains 13 residues. Germline V lookup: CDR1 SGHTA, CDR2 FQGNSA. J lost 8 bases, V lost 3 bases, and 4 bases had no gene match. The chain's CDR3 is CASSFNRGRGYTF. In DNA form, the CDR3 reads TGTGCCAGCAGCTTCAACAGGGGGCGGGGCTACACCTTC.

The count of this clone is one. This CDR3 reads CASSLGGGIRYNEQFF. The CDR3 DNA is TGCGCCAGCAGCTTGGGGGGGGGAATTAGGTACAATGAGCAGTTCTTC. This chain links TRBV5-1 with TRBJ2-1; 7 positions agree with TRBD2. Germline lookup yields CDR1 SGHRS and CDR2 YFSETQ. V was clipped by 0 bases and J by 4 bases; unmatched bases: 7. There are 16 residues in the CDR3. The full variable domain, with the rest looked up from reference TRBV5-1 and TRBJ2-1, is KAGVTQTPRYLIKTRGQQVTLSCSPISGHRSVSWYQQTPGQGLQFLFEYFSETQRNKGNFPGRFSGRQFSNSRSEMNVSTLELGDSALYLCASSLGGGIRYNEQFFGPGTRLTVL.

J is TRBJ1-3 and V is TRBV2; possibly TRBD1 for D (6 bases). The length of the CDR3 is 15 residues. The germline gives CDR1 SNHLY, CDR2 FYNNEI. The V and J ends lost 7 bases and 0 bases respectively, with 13 bases between them. In DNA, the CDR3 is TGTGCCAGCACCCTGGACAGAGCCTCTGGAAACACCATATATTTT. It is translated as CASTLDRASGNTIYF.